The TCR beta chain under discussion was sequenced for a study of T and B cells in COVID-19 patients. Overall study context: Peripheral blood came from COVID-19 patients with active infection or after recovery. The recovered cohort's median age was approximately 37 years, versus 55 to 70 years in active infection.

This clonotype is medium-sized (0.01 to 0.1%). BIOMED2 TRB-A/B primer pools were used in multiplex TRB PCR. Using its own MiXCR run on the multiplex PCR reads, TCRdb lists one record per CDR3 protein. The data contain fewer than 15,000 distinct CDR3 sequences, 25% of them singletons. Each TRB amplification used about 230-550 ng of genomic DNA from blood. The V gene end was trimmed by 0 bases and the J gene end by 6 bases; junction bases not matched to a gene: 7. This CDR3 spans 17 amino acids. Germline lookup yields CDR1 LNHDA and CDR2 SQIVND (reference sequence). The clonotype comes from a human donor who had recovered from COVID-19. The sample comprised blood. The V and J genes are TRBV19 and TRBJ2-3; 12 bases map to TRBD2. CDR3 DNA sequence: TGTGCCAGTAGTATAGATCTACTAGCGGGGGGTGGGGATACGCAGTATTTT. Amino acid sequence: CASSIDLLAGGGDTQYF.